The subject of this entry is one T cell receptor beta chain. Measured with immunoSEQ multiplex PCR; TCRdb has only the in-frame clones, and not every one. The sample includes over 60,000 clones, about 87% of them seen just once. This sample stems from a study of blood T cell repertoires in COVID-19. There are 14 residues in the CDR3. In germline, CDR1 is MNHEY, CDR2 SVGAGI. Trimming shortened V by 2 bases and J by 3 bases, and 11 bases separated the two germline ends. The specimen was peripheral blood. V and J are TRBV6-5 and TRBJ2-7; D uncertain. The clonotype comes from an elderly woman with active COVID-19. The CDR3 sequence: CASSYGGRNYEQYF. The CDR3 DNA sequence: TGTGCCAGCAGTTACGGCGGCAGAAACTACGAGCAGTACTTC.